The next 25 T cell receptor beta chains were all read from a single sample in a study of cytomegalovirus exposure and HLA in healthy donors. Amplification used 60 Vbeta primers and 13 Jbeta primers. Some clones are missing from TCRdb's copy, which holds only in-frame ones; the method was immunoSEQ multiplex PCR. The table records around 150,000 clones, over 80% of them present only once. Sequencing was carried out using PBMCs. These receptors all come from a man between 40 and 49 years old in good health and CMV-seronegative.

The chain uses TRBV29-1 and TRBJ2-7; 8 bases line up with TRBD2. From germline, CDR1 is SQVTM and CDR2 ANQGSEA. The CDR3 contains 13 residues. After removal of 4 bases from V and 6 bases from J, the junction contained 8 bases not matched to a gene. CDR3 bases: TGCAGCGTTGGTTCAGCGGGAGACAGCGAGCAGTACTTC. It specifies CSVGSAGDSEQYF.

The chain is built from TRBV10-3 and TRBJ2-3; a weak D match, TRBD1 (5 bases). The CDR3 has 16 amino acids. From germline, CDR1 is ENHRY and CDR2 SYGVKD. The ends were cut back, 2 bases at V and 4 bases at J, with 16 bases in the middle. The CDR3: CAISEREGRAADTQYF. CDR3 nucleotide sequence: TGTGCCATCAGTGAGCGCGAAGGCAGGGCGGCAGATACGCAGTATTTT.

This clone was seen more than once but under ten times. The chain carries TRBV4-2 and TRBJ2-7; 13 bases agree with TRBD2. V was clipped by 4 bases and J by 3 bases; unmatched bases: 9. Germline CDR1 and CDR2: LGHNA and YNFKEQ. The CDR3 has 17 residues. The CDR3 region has the DNA TGTGCCAGCAGCCTTCGGACCTGGACTAGCGGGAGCTACGAGCAGTACTTC. It is translated as CASSLRTWTSGSYEQYF.

V usage is TRBV19 and J usage is TRBJ2-5; 9 bases map to TRBD1. The CDR3 has 17 residues. Germline V CDR1 and CDR2: LNHDA, SQIVND (reference sequence). V lost 9 bases and J lost 2; bases outside the gene matches: 16. The CDR3 region is CASQPGTGYSRQETQYF. The CDR3 DNA reads TGTGCCAGCCAACCCGGGACAGGGTATTCCCGGCAAGAGACCCAGTACTTC. The whole variable domain, filled in from reference TRBV19 and TRBJ2-5, reads DGGITQSPKYLFRKEGQNVTLSCEQNLNHDAMYWYRQDPGQGLRLIYYSQIVNDFQKGDIAEGYSVSREKKESFPLTVTSAQKNPTAFYLCASQPGTGYSRQETQYFGPGTRLLVL.

The chain uses TRBV7-9 and TRBJ2-5; D call uncertain. TRBJ2-7 matches the DNA end more closely, so the J call is doubtful. CDR1 is SEHNR and CDR2 is FQNEAQ in the germline V gene (reference sequence). This CDR3 spans 13 amino acids. The CDR3 nucleotides read TGTGCCAGCAGCCCCTCTGCTTCCTACGAGCAGTACTTC. Protein: CASSPSASYEQYF.

This sequence joins TRBV27 and TRBJ2-1, with 8 bases lining up with TRBD2. This CDR3 is built from 16 residues. Unmatched junction bases numbered 11, after V lost 6 bases and J lost 4 bases. Germline CDR1 and CDR2: MNHEY and SMNVEV (reference sequence). The CDR3 coding sequence is TGTGCCAGCAGCTACTTAATAGCGGGAAGTTACAATGAGCAGTTCTTC. It yields the protein CASSYLIAGSYNEQFF.

The rearrangement uses TRBV29-1 and TRBJ2-7; D perhaps matches TRBD1 (5 bases). V gave up 4 bases and J gave up 6 bases, with 13 bases separating them. This CDR3 spans 12 amino acids. Germline assignment: CDR1 SQVTM and CDR2 ANQGSEA. In DNA form, the CDR3 reads TGCAGCGTTGGCGCCAGGGAAAGCGAGCAGTACTTC. Amino acid sequence: CSVGARESEQYF.

The table lists this clone with a few counts. V gene TRBV7-2 combines with J gene TRBJ2-3, with D perhaps matching TRBD2 (7 bases). The CDR3 length is 15 residues. V lost 5 bases, J lost 3 bases, and 15 bases lay in between. Germline loops: CDR1 SGHTA, CDR2 FQGNSA. The CDR3 coding sequence is TGTGCCAGCAGCCCGTGGAGGGGGGGTACAGATACGCAGTATTTT. This translates into CASSPWRGGTDTQYF.

The chain employs TRBV14 and TRBJ1-2; D might be TRBD1 (5 bases). The V end lost 0 bases, the J end lost 7 bases, and 9 bases lay between the germline ends. The CDR3 extends over 13 amino acids. CDR1 is SGHDN and CDR2 is FVKESK in the germline V gene. The CDR3 nucleotides read TGTGCCAGCAGCCAAGACAGGGTGGCTGGCTACACCTTC. This codes for CASSQDRVAGYTF.

V and J are TRBV20-1 and TRBJ2-5; perhaps TRBD1 as D (6 bases). This CDR3 has 11 amino acids. Germline V CDR1 and CDR2: DFQATT, SNEGSKA (reference sequence). V lost 3 bases and J 12 bases, leaving 14 bases between the germline ends. CDR3: CSASIPEGEYF. The CDR3 region has the DNA TGCAGTGCTAGTATCCCCGAGGGGGAGTACTTC.

The rearrangement uses TRBV10-3 and TRBJ2-7, with D perhaps matching TRBD1 (5 bases). Deletions cut 2 bases from V and 3 bases from J, with 14 bases between. The CDR3 totals 15 residues. Germline CDR1 reads ENHRY; CDR2 reads SYGVKD. CDR3 DNA sequence: TGTGCCATCAGTGAGCTTAAGGGGTCCCTCTACGAGCAGTACTTC. The encoded protein is CAISELKGSLYEQYF.

This clone appeared a single time. This chain uses TRBV7-2 with TRBJ2-4; 9 nucleotides line up with TRBD2. The length of the CDR3 is 15 residues. The V gene end was trimmed by 5 bases and the J gene end by 1 base; junction bases not matched to a gene: 3. CDR1 SGHTA and CDR2 FQGNSA come from the germline V gene. DNA for the CDR3: TGTGCCAGCAGCCTCGGACTAGCGGCCAAAAACATTCAGTACTTC. Residues: CASSLGLAAKNIQYF. The full variable domain, in which reference TRBV7-2 and TRBJ2-4 provide the parts outside the CDR3, is GAGVSQSPSNKVTEKGKDVELRCDPISGHTALYWYRQSLGQGLEFLIYFQGNSAPDKSGLPSDRFSAERTGGSVSTLTIQRTQQEDSAVYLCASSLGLAAKNIQYFGAGTRLSVL.

This clone was seen more than once but under ten times. The chain employs TRBV6-5 and TRBJ2-7, with TRBD2 as a possible D gene (6 bases). The germline V and J ends were trimmed by 6 bases and 3 bases, with 15 bases remaining between them. This CDR3 contains 14 residues. Germline CDR1 and CDR2: MNHEY and SVGAGI. CDR3 sequence reads: CASSPRQGGYEQYF. CDR3 in DNA: TGTGCCAGCAGCCCACGGCAGGGAGGCTACGAGCAGTACTTC.

The chain links TRBV29-1 to TRBJ1-1; possible D gene TRBD1, 6 bases. CDR1 and CDR2 from the germline V gene are SQVTM and ANQGSEA. V shed 6 bases and J shed 1 base, with 15 bases lying between them. The length of the CDR3 is 14 residues. The CDR3 reads CSVGQGPQNTEAFF. The CDR3 DNA sequence: TGCAGCGTGGGGCAGGGGCCTCAGAACACTGAAGCTTTCTTT.

The chain is built from TRBV9 and TRBJ1-1, with TRBD1 as a possible D gene (6 bases). The CDR3 has 17 residues. Germline lookup yields CDR1 SGDLS and CDR2 YYNGEE. The V end lost 5 bases, the J end lost 6 bases, and 26 bases lay between the germline ends. CDR3: CASSPNTPGVASAEAFF. The DNA of the CDR3 is TGTGCCAGCAGTCCGAACACGCCAGGGGTCGCCTCAGCTGAAGCTTTCTTT.

The rearrangement links TRBV9 to TRBJ2-2; D unclear. CDR1 and CDR2 (germline): SGDLS, YYNGEE. V was shortened by 4 bases and J by 1 base, with 8 bases between the two germline ends. CDR3 size: 14 residues. CDR3 in amino acids: CASSIRQNTGELFF. CDR3 DNA sequence: TGTGCCAGCAGCATAAGACAGAACACCGGGGAGCTGTTTTTT.

This clone was counted a few times. V gene TRBV13 combines with J gene TRBJ2-3; 7 bases are a match to TRBD1. Germline CDR1 and CDR2: PRHDT and FYEKMQ (reference sequence). Unmatched junction bases numbered 15, after V lost 5 bases and J lost 4 bases. The CDR3 extends over 17 amino acids. The DNA of the CDR3 is TGTGCCAGCAGCAACCACTCCGGGACAGAAGGTCCAGATACGCAGTATTTT. Its translation: CASSNHSGTEGPDTQYF.

The chain uses TRBV5-1 and TRBJ1-1, with D possibly TRBD1 on 5 matching bases. The length of the CDR3 is 13 residues. CDR1 and CDR2 (germline): SGHRS, YFSETQ. Trimming removed 4 bases from V and 5 bases from J, with 12 bases in between. This CDR3 is CASSGQGRTEAFF. The CDR3 DNA is TGCGCCAGCAGCGGGCAGGGCAGGACTGAAGCTTTCTTT.

The chain combines TRBV9 with TRBJ2-5; 10 nucleotides line up with TRBD2. With the DNA end fitting TRBJ2-7 better, the J assignment may be wrong. The germline CDR1 and CDR2 sequences are SGDLS and YYNGEE. The CDR3 runs to 15 residues. CDR3 sequence (DNA): TGTGCCAGCAGCGTTTCTAGCGGGAGCTCCTACGAGCAGTACTTC. Its translation is CASSVSSGSSYEQYF.

This chain links TRBV9 with TRBJ1-2; maybe TRBD1 (6 bases). The CDR3 loop spans 16 amino acids. Per germline, CDR1 SGDLS and CDR2 YYNGEE. Trimming removed 1 base from V and 4 bases from J, with 17 bases in between. The CDR3 nucleotides read TGTGCCAGCAGCGTATCGGACAGCGGGATTCCCTATGGCTACACCTTC. Amino acid sequence: CASSVSDSGIPYGYTF.

V usage is TRBV4-3 and J usage is TRBJ1-5, with 8 positions matching TRBD1. The CDR3 has 16 amino acids. CDR1 and CDR2 from the germline V gene are LGHNA and YSLEER. The V gene end was trimmed by 4 bases and the J gene end by 5 bases; junction bases not matched to a gene: 10. Here the CDR3 reads CASSPRTGSIDQPQHF. CDR3 sequence (DNA): TGCGCCAGCAGCCCCCGGACAGGGAGCATCGATCAGCCCCAGCATTTT.

The V call is TRBV4-1, the J call TRBJ1-1; D gene unclear. The V end was cut by 5 bases, the J end by 4 bases, with 14 bases between. CDR1 is MGHRA, CDR2 YSYEKL, per germline. CDR3 length: 14 amino acids. The CDR3, as DNA: TGCGCCAGCAGCGGGCCACTTCGGGGCACTGAAGCTTTCTTT. Translation gives CASSGPLRGTEAFF.

Written as DNA, the CDR3 is TGCGCCAGCAGCTCGCAGGGGGCCCCCTCTGGAAACACCATATATTTT. Translation gives CASSSQGAPSGNTIYF. The chain links TRBV5-1 to TRBJ1-3, with 8 nucleotides matching TRBD1. V lost 3 bases and J lost 0; bases outside the gene matches: 5. Germline CDR1 and CDR2: SGHRS and YFSETQ. This CDR3 is built from 16 residues.

The chain uses TRBV28 and TRBJ1-5; 7 nucleotides match TRBD1. V dropped 5 bases and J dropped 2; count of bases not matched to a gene: 6. Germline V gene lookup returns CDR1 MDHEN and CDR2 SYDVKM. This CDR3 has 15 residues. CDR3 in DNA: TGTGCCAGCAGTCCCAGGGGGACCGGCAATCAGCCCCAGCATTTT. Protein product: CASSPRGTGNQPQHF.

The J gene is TRBJ1-3, the V gene TRBV6-1; D not resolved. CDR3 length: 18 amino acids. V was pared by 4 bases and J by 0 bases, with 19 bases between. CDR1 and CDR2 (germline): MNHNS, SASEGT. CDR3 sequence reads: CASSVQRVPKGSGNTIYF. In DNA form, the CDR3 reads TGTGCCAGCAGTGTACAACGGGTCCCGAAAGGCTCTGGAAACACCATATATTTT.